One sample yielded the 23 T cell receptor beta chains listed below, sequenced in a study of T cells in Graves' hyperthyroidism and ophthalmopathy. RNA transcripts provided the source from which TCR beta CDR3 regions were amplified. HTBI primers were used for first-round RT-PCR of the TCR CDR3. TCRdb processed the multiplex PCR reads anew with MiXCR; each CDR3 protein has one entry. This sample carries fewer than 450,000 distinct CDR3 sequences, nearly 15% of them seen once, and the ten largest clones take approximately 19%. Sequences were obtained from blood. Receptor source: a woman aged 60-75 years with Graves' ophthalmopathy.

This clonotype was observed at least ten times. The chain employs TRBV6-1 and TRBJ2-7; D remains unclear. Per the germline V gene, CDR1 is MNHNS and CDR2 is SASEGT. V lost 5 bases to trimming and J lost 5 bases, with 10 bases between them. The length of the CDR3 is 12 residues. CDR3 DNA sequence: TGTGCCAGCAGTTCCGGGTTCAACGAGCAGTACTTC. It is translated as CASSSGFNEQYF.

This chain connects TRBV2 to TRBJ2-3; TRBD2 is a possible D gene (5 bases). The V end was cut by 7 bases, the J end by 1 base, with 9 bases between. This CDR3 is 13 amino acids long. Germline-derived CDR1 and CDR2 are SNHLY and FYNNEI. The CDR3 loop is CASMGAGTDTQYF. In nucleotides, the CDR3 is TGTGCCAGCATGGGAGCGGGCACAGATACGCAGTATTTT.

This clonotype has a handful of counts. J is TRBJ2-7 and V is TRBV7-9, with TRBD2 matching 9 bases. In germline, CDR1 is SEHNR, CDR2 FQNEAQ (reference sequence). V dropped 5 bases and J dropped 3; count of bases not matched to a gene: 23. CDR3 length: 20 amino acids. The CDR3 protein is CASSPSGSGRIRDRFYEQYF. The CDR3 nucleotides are TGTGCCAGCAGCCCGAGTGGAAGCGGGAGGATAAGGGACCGCTTCTACGAGCAGTACTTC.

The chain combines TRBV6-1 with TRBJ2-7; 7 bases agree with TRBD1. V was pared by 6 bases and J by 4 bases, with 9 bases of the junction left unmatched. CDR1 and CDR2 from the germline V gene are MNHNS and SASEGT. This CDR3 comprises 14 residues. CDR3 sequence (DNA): TGTGCCAGCAGGACTTCAGGGGGTGTGTACGAGCAGTACTTC. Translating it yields CASRTSGGVYEQYF.

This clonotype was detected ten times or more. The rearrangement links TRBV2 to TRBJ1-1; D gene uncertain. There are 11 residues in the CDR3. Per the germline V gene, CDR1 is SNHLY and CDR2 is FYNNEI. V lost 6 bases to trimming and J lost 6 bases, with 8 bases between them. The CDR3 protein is CASRGFAEAFF. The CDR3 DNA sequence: TGTGCCAGCAGAGGGTTCGCTGAAGCTTTCTTT.

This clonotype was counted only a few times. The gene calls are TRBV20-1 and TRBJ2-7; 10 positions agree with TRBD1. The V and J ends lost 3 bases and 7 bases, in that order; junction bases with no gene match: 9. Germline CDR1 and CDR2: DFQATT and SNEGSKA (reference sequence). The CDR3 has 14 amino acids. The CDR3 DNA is TGCAGTGCTAGCGACAGGGGGCAAATGGGGGAGCAGTACTTC. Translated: CSASDRGQMGEQYF.

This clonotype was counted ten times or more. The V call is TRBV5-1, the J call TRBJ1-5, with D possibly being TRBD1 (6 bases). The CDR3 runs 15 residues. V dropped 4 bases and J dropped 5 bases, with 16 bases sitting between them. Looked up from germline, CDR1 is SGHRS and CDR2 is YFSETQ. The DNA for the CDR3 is TGCGCCAGCAGCCTGGACGCAGGGGTGGATCAGCCCCAGCATTTT. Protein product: CASSLDAGVDQPQHF.

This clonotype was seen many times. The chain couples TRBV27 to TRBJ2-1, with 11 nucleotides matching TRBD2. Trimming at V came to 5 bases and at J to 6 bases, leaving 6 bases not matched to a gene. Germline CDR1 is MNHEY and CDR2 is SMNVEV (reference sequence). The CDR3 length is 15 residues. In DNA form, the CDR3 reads TGTGCCAGCAGTCTTGGGACTAGCGGTGTCAATGAGCAGTTCTTC. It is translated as CASSLGTSGVNEQFF.

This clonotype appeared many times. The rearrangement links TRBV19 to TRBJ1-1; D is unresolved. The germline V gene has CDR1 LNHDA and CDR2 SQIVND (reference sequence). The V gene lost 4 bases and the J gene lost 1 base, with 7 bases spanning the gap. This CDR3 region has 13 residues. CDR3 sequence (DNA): TGTGCCAGTAGTACCCACAGGAACACTGAAGCTTTCTTT. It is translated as CASSTHRNTEAFF.

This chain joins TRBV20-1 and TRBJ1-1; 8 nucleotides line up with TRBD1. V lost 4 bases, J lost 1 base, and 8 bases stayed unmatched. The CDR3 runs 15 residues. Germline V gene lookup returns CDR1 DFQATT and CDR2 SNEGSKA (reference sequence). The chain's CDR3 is CSATDPGTGNTEAFF. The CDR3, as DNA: TGCAGTGCTACAGACCCCGGGACAGGGAACACTGAAGCTTTCTTT.

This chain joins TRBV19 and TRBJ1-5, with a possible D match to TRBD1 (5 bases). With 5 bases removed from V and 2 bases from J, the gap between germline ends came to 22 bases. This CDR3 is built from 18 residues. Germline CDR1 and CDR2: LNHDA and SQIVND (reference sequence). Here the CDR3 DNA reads TGTGCCAGTAGTCGTTTCCCAGGGCCTTCTAGGGGCAATCAGCCCCAGCATTTT. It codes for CASSRFPGPSRGNQPQHF. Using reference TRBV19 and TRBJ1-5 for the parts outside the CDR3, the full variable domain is DGGITQSPKYLFRKEGQNVTLSCEQNLNHDAMYWYRQDPGQGLRLIYYSQIVNDFQKGDIAEGYSVSREKKESFPLTVTSAQKNPTAFYLCASSRFPGPSRGNQPQHFGDGTRLSIL.

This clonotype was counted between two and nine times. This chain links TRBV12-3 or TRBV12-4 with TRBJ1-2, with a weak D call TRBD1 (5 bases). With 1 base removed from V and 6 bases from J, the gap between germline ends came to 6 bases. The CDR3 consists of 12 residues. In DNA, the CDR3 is TGTGCCAGCAGTTTAGTGGGACATGGCTACACCTTC. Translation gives CASSLVGHGYTF.

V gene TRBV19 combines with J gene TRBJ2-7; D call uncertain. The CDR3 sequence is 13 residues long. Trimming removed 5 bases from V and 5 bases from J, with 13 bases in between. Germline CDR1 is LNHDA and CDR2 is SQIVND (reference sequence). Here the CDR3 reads CASSETTYNEQYF. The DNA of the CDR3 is TGTGCCAGTAGTGAGACCACCTATAACGAGCAGTACTTC.

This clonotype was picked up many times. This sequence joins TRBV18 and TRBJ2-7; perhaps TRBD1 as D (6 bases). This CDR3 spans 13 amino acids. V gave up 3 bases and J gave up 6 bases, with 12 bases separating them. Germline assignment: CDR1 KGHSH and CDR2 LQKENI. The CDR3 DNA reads TGTGCCAGCTCACCCGGGTCAGGGGCCGAGCAGTACTTC. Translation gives CASSPGSGAEQYF. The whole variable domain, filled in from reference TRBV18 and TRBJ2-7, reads NAGVMQNPRHLVRRRGQEARLRCSPMKGHSHVYWYRQLPEEGLKFMVYLQKENIIDESGMPKERFSAEFPKEGPSILRIQQVVRGDSAAYFCASSPGSGAEQYFGPGTRLTVT.

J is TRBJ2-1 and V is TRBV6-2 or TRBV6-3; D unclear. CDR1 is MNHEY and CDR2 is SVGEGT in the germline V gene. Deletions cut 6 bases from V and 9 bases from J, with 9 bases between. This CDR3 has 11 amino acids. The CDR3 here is CASSNIVEQFF. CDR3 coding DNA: TGTGCCAGCAGCAACATCGTTGAGCAGTTCTTC.

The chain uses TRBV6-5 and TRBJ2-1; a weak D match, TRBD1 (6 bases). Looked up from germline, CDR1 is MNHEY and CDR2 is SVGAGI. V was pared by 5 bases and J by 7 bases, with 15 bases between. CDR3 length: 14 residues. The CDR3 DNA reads TGTGCCAGCAGTAACAGGGTTGGTATTAATGAGCAGTTCTTC. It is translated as CASSNRVGINEQFF.

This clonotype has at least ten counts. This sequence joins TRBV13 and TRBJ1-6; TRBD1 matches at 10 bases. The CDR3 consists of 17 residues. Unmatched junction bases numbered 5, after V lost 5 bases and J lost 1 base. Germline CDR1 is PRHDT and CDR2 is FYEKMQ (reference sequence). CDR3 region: CASSGGDRGSYNSPLHF. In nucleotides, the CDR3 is TGTGCCAGCAGCGGGGGGGACAGGGGATCCTATAATTCACCCCTCCACTTT.

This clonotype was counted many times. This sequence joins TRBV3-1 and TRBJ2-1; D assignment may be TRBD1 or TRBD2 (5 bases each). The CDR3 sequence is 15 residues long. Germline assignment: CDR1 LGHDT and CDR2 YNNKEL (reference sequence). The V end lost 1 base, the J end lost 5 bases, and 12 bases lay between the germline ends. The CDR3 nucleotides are TGTGCCAGCAGCCAAGTACGGGGACGGAACAATGAGCAGTTCTTC. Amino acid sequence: CASSQVRGRNNEQFF.

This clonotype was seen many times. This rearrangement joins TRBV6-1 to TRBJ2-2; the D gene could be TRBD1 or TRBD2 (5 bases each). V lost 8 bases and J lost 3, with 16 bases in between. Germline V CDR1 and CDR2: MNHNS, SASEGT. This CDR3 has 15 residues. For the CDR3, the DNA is TGTGCCAGCTCCCGGGACCGACGGGACACCGGGGAGCTGTTTTTT. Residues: CASSRDRRDTGELFF.

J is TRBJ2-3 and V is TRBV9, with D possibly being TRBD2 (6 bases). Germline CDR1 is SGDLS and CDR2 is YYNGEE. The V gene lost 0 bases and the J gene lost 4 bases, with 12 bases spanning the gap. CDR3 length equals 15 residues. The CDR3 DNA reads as TGTGCCAGCAGCGTAGCAGCGTCTAGCGCAGATACGCAGTATTTT. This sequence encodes CASSVAASSADTQYF.

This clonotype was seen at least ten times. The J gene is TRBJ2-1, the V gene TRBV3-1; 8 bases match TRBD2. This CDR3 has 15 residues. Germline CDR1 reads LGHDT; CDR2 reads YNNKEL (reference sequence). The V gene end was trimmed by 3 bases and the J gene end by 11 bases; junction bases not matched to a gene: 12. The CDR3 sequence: CASSHGSGAGVKQFF. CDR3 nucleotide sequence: TGTGCCAGCAGCCACGGTAGCGGGGCCGGGGTGAAGCAGTTCTTC.

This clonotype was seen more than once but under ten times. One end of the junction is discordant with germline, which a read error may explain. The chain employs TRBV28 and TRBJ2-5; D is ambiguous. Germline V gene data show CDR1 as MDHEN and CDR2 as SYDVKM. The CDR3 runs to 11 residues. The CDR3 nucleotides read TGTGCCAGCAGTACCGGACCTCCCCCGAACTTC. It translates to CASSTGPPPNF.

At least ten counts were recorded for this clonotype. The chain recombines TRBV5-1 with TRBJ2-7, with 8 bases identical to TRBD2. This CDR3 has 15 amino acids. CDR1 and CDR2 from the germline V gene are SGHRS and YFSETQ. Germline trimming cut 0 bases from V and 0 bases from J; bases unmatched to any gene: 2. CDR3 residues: CASSLAGGISYEQYF. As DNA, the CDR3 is TGCGCCAGCAGCTTGGCGGGAGGGATCTCCTACGAGCAGTACTTC.